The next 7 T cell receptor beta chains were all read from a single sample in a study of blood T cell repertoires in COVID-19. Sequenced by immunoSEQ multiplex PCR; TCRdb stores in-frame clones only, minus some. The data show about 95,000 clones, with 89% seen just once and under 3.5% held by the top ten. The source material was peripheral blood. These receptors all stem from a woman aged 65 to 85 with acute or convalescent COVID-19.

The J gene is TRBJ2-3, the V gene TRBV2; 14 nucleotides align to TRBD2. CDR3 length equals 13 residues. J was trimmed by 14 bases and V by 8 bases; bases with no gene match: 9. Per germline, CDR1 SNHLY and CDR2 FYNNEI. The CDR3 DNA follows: TGTGCCAGCCGAGGACTAGCGGGAGGTTGGCTGTATTTT. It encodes CASRGLAGGWLYF.

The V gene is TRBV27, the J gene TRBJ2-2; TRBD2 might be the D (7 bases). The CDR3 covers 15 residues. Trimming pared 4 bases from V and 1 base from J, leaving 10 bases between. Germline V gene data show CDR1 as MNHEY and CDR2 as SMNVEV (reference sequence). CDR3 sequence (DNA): TGTGCCAGCAGTTACAGGGAGGGGAACACCGGGGAGCTGTTTTTT. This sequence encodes CASSYREGNTGELFF.

CDR3 loop: CASSMMGRPNNYGYTF. For the CDR3, the DNA is TGTGCCAGCAGCATGATGGGGCGACCTAATAACTATGGCTACACCTTC. The chain combines TRBV21-1 with TRBJ1-2; whether TRBD1, the table's D call, matches the DNA was not checked. TRBV21-1 corresponds to a pseudogene. The CDR3 is 16 residues long.

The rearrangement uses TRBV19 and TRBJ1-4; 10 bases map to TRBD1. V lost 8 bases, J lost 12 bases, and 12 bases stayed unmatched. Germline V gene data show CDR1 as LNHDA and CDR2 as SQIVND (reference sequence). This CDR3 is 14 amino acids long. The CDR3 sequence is CASGQGDRGEELFF. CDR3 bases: TGTGCCAGTGGACAGGGGGACAGGGGTGAGGAACTGTTTTTT.

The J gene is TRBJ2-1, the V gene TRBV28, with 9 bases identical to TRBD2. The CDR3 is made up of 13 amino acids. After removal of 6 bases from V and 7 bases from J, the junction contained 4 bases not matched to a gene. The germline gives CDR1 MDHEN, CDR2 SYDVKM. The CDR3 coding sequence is TGTGCCAGCAGGGCGGGAGGGAAGAATGAGCAGTTCTTC. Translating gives CASRAGGKNEQFF. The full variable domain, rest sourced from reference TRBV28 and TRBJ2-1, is DVKVTQSSRYLVKRTGEKVFLECVQDMDHENMFWYRQDPGLGLRLIYFSYDVKMKEKGDIPEGYSVSREKKERFSLILESASTNQTSMYLCASRAGGKNEQFFGPGTRLTVL.

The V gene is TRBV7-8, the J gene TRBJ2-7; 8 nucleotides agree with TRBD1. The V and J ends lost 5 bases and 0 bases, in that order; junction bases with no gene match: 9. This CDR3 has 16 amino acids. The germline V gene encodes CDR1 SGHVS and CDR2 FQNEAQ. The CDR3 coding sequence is TGTGCCAGCAGCGCCCTTTCTCAGGGGGCCTCCTACGAGCAGTACTTC. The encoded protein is CASSALSQGASYEQYF.

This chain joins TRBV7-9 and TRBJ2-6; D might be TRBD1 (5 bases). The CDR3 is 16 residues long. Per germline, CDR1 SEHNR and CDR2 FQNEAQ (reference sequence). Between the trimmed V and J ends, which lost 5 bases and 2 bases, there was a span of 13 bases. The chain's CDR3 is CASSSLQGTGANVLTF. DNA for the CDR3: TGTGCCAGCAGCAGCCTGCAGGGAACTGGGGCCAACGTCCTGACTTTC.